These 19 T cell receptor beta chains were sequenced from one sample in a study of Tregs in tolerant kidney transplant recipients. Measured with immunoSEQ multiplex PCR; TCRdb has only the in-frame clones, and not every one. The sample includes some 74,000 clones, around 93% seen only once; the top ten take about 0.36%. The sample in question was Tregs from blood, obtained before the transplant. All receptors come from a human donor who received a combined kidney and bone marrow transplant.

The rearrangement links TRBV6-5 to TRBJ2-5; 9 nucleotides agree with TRBD1. This CDR3 has 16 residues. Germline lookup yields CDR1 MNHEY and CDR2 SVGAGI. V was clipped by 1 base and J by 5 bases; unmatched bases: 8. The CDR3 sequence is CASSYFLGTGLETQYF. The CDR3 coding sequence is TGTGCCAGCAGTTACTTTCTAGGGACAGGGTTGGAGACCCAGTACTTC.

This clone was seen only once. The chain combines TRBV5-1 with TRBJ2-1; D may be TRBD1 (5 bases). Germline V gene sequence: CDR1 SGHRS, CDR2 YFSETQ. V lost 1 base, J lost 1 base, and 9 bases lay in between. This CDR3 has 15 amino acids. The CDR3 is CASSLYAGSYNEQFF. The CDR3 coding sequence is TGCGCCAGCAGCTTGTATGCAGGGTCCTACAATGAGCAGTTCTTC.

The V and J genes are TRBV19 and TRBJ2-3; a weak D match, TRBD2 (6 bases). The germline CDR1 and CDR2 sequences are LNHDA and SQIVND (reference sequence). Deletions cut 6 bases from V and 3 bases from J, with 16 bases between. The CDR3 totals 15 residues. CDR3 protein: CASSSEEGRTDTQYF. CDR3 coding DNA: TGTGCCAGTAGCTCCGAGGAGGGGAGGACAGATACGCAGTATTTT.

The chain has TRBV29-1 and TRBJ2-3; D is uncertain. V lost 5 bases and J lost 6, with 12 bases in between. The CDR3 sequence is 12 residues long. The germline gives CDR1 SQVTM, CDR2 ANQGSEA. In DNA form, the CDR3 reads TGCAGCGTTCTGTACAAGGAGGATACGCAGTATTTT. Translation: CSVLYKEDTQYF.

CDR3 sequence (DNA): TGTGCCATCTCTTCACAGGTGGGCACTGAAGCTTTCTTT. It specifies CAISSQVGTEAFF. This rearrangement joins TRBV10-3 to TRBJ1-1; a weak D match, TRBD1 (5 bases). Germline CDR1 ENHRY, CDR2 SYGVKD. The V end was cut by 8 bases, the J end by 4 bases, with 14 bases between. The CDR3 covers 13 residues.

CDR3 residues: CASSFGPQGAADTQYF. CDR3 in DNA: TGTGCCAGCAGCTTTGGGCCACAGGGCGCGGCTGATACGCAGTATTTT. The chain is built from TRBV7-6 and TRBJ2-3; a weak D match, TRBD1 (6 bases). Trimming pared 3 bases from V and 6 bases from J, leaving 19 bases between. The germline gives CDR1 SGHVS, CDR2 FNYEAQ. The CDR3 is 16 amino acids.

The chain joins TRBV5-5 to TRBJ2-7; 10 bases are shared with TRBD1. The CDR3 sequence is 13 residues long. Looked up from germline, CDR1 is SGHKS and CDR2 is YYEKEE (reference sequence). After removal of 4 bases from V and 9 bases from J, the junction contained 7 bases not matched to a gene. CDR3: CASSLDRGLVQYF. The CDR3 DNA reads as TGTGCCAGCAGCCTAGACAGGGGGCTCGTGCAGTACTTC.

The chain couples TRBV7-2 to TRBJ2-3, with 7 positions matching TRBD1. V trimming: 2 bases; J trimming: 5 bases; junction bases outside the gene matches: 4. The V gene's germline CDR1 is SGHTA and CDR2 FQGNSA. This CDR3 spans 14 amino acids. Written as DNA, the CDR3 is TGTGCCAGCAGCTTAAATAGGGGGCAAGATACGCAGTATTTT. This encodes CASSLNRGQDTQYF.

In regard to this clone: The junction and the germline gene differ at one end; a read error may be behind it. J is TRBJ2-2 and V is TRBV5-1; 7 bases line up with TRBD1. Germline-derived CDR1 and CDR2 are SGHRS and YFSETQ. The CDR3 sequence is 14 residues long. The CDR3 loop is CASRLGQLTGELFF. The CDR3 DNA reads as TGCGCCAGCAGGTTGGGACAGCTCACCGGGGAGCTGTTTTTT.

DNA for the CDR3: TGTGCCAGCAGTTTAGGTCAGGGACGGTATGACTATGGCTACACCTTC. It codes for CASSLGQGRYDYGYTF. The V gene is TRBV27, the J gene TRBJ1-2; possible D gene TRBD1, 5 bases. Germline CDR1 MNHEY, CDR2 SMNVEV (reference sequence). This CDR3 has 16 residues. With 2 bases removed from V and 3 bases from J, the gap between germline ends came to 16 bases.

The rearrangement joins TRBV7-9 to TRBJ2-5; tentatively, D is TRBD2 (7 bases). Germline-derived CDR1 and CDR2 are SEHNR and FQNEAQ (reference sequence). V was cut by 5 bases and J by 3 bases, with 16 bases left in between. This CDR3 contains 15 residues. CDR3 residues: CASSRRGTREETQYF. Here the CDR3 DNA reads TGTGCCAGCAGCCGGCGGGGGACAAGAGAAGAGACCCAGTACTTC.

This chain links TRBV27 with TRBJ2-2, with D possibly TRBD1 on 6 matching bases. This CDR3 is built from 12 residues. CDR1 is MNHEY, CDR2 SMNVEV, per germline (reference sequence). Trimming left V 10 bases short and J 5 bases short, with 11 bases between. The CDR3 nucleotides read TGTGCCACCGGAGACAGGACCGGGGAGCTGTTTTTT. This gives the protein CATGDRTGELFF.

The V call is TRBV4-1, the J call TRBJ1-3, with D possibly TRBD1 on 5 matching bases. The CDR3 runs 16 residues. Trimming shortened V by 0 bases and J by 0 bases, and 9 bases separated the two germline ends. Germline CDR1 and CDR2: MGHRA and YSYEKL. The CDR3 DNA reads as TGCGCCAGCAGCCAAGAGCGGGGGAGCTCTGGAAACACCATATATTTT. Translated, it gives CASSQERGSSGNTIYF.

V and J are TRBV2 and TRBJ2-3, with unresolved D. The CDR3 has 15 amino acids. Deletions cut 6 bases from V and 0 bases from J, with 13 bases between. CDR1 is SNHLY and CDR2 is FYNNEI in the germline V gene. CDR3 nucleotide sequence: TGTGCCAGCAGCAAGGACGGTGTCAGCACAGATACGCAGTATTTT. Translation gives CASSKDGVSTDTQYF. Full variable domain (outside the CDR3, taken from reference TRBV2 and TRBJ2-3): EPEVTQTPSHQVTQMGQEVILRCVPISNHLYFYWYRQILGQKVEFLVSFYNNEISEKSEIFDDQFSVERPDGSNFTLKIRSTKLEDSAMYFCASSKDGVSTDTQYFGPGTRLTVL.

The V gene is TRBV6-4, the J gene TRBJ1-2; 7 bases match TRBD1. Per the germline V gene, CDR1 is MRHNA and CDR2 is SNTAGT. J gave up 10 bases and V 1 base, and 9 bases lay outside the gene matches. There are 14 residues in the CDR3. The CDR3 loop is CASSDLGGVGDYTF. Written as DNA, the CDR3 is TGTGCCAGCAGTGACTTAGGGGGCGTCGGGGACTACACCTTC.

The chain links TRBV5-1 to TRBJ2-7, with D maybe TRBD1 (5 bases). The CDR3 consists of 14 residues. CDR1 and CDR2 from the germline V gene are SGHRS and YFSETQ. The V end lost 2 bases, the J end lost 5 bases, and 14 bases lay between the germline ends. CDR3 sequence reads: CASSFRAPFDEQYF. Written as DNA, the CDR3 is TGCGCCAGCAGCTTCAGGGCCCCATTCGACGAGCAGTACTTC.

V gene TRBV5-1 combines with J gene TRBJ2-5, with 7 bases aligning to TRBD2. The CDR3 totals 17 residues. The V gene's germline CDR1 is SGHRS and CDR2 YFSETQ. The junction had 21 bases not matched to a gene; V was cut back by 2 bases and J by 11 bases. CDR3 nucleotide sequence: TGCGCCAGCAGCTTTGGGGAAACCGGGACGGGACTACGAGGGCAGTACTTC. It specifies CASSFGETGTGLRGQYF.

DNA of the CDR3: TGCGCCAGCAGCTTGGGACAGGGGAGCACAGATACGCAGTATTTT. Protein: CASSLGQGSTDTQYF. The rearrangement uses TRBV5-1 and TRBJ2-3, with TRBD1 identical over 8 bases. The V gene end was trimmed by 0 bases and the J gene end by 0 bases; junction bases not matched to a gene: 0. Germline values: CDR1 SGHRS, CDR2 YFSETQ. CDR3 length: 15 residues.

V and J are TRBV2 and TRBJ2-7; the D is unclear. This CDR3 contains 12 residues. With 8 bases removed from V and 2 bases from J, the gap between germline ends came to 10 bases. From germline, CDR1 is SNHLY and CDR2 FYNNEI. The CDR3 region has the DNA TGTGCCAGCTTTGAACTCACCTACGAGCAGTACTTC. Translated, it gives CASFELTYEQYF.